A selection of T cell receptor beta chains follows, all from one sample in a study of human T cells and chemical hapten exposure. TCRdb re-analysed the RACE reads in MiXCR, keeping a single row per CDR3 protein. The sample records roughly 80,000 distinct CDR3 sequences, about 15% being singletons. The material sequenced was whole blood, taken in connection with sensitization to the hapten diphenylcyclopropenone (DPC). All receptors derive from a woman in her forties or fifties with alopecia areata. Some clones in this sample may be carry-over from other donors' samples. The CDR3 runs from the conserved cysteine through the conserved F or W. The D gene is left open where the match is weak. Only some rows state a clone size, as once, few, many or a class for expanded clones.

D	V	J	size	DNA	CDR3
.	TRBV7-6	TRBJ2-1	.	TGTGCCAGCAGCTTAGCGGTCCGTAGTGAGCAGTTCTTC	CASSLAVRSEQFF
TRBD1	TRBV18	TRBJ2-3	few	TGTGCCAGCTCACCCACAGGGGGCGCGACAGATACGCAGTATTTT	CASSPTGGATDTQYF
.	TRBV11-2	TRBJ2-1	few	TGTGCCAGCAGCTTAGATTTCGAGCGGGTAAACAATGAGCAGTTCTTC	CASSLDFERVNNEQFF
.	TRBV20-1	TRBJ1-5	.	TGCAGTGCTAGTCCCCCAAGGGGTGGAGGTCAGCCCCAGCATTTT	CSASPPRGGGQPQHF
.	TRBV4-3	TRBJ2-7	.	TGCGCCAGCAGCCAGGGAATCGGGTCCCCGTACGAGCAGTACTTC	CASSQGIGSPYEQYF
.	TRBV7-2	TRBJ2-3	few	TGTGCCAGCAGCTTACTAGAATTAAGCACAGATACGCAGTATTTT	CASSLLELSTDTQYF
.	TRBV29-1	TRBJ1-5	few	TGCAGCGTTGCGGGAGGGTTGAATCAGCCCCAGCATTTT	CSVAGGLNQPQHF
.	TRBV11-3	TRBJ2-1	few	TGTGCCAGCAGCTTAGATTCACAAGGGGCGTACAATGAGCAGTTCTTC	CASSLDSQGAYNEQFF
TRBD1	TRBV7-9	TRBJ1-5	few	TGTGCCAGCAGCTTGTTTGACAGGGGCAATCAGCCCCAGCATTTT	CASSLFDRGNQPQHF
TRBD2	TRBV6-2/TRBV6-3	TRBJ2-1	.	TGTGCCAGCAGCCAGCGGTGGACTAGCGGGAGGCATGAGCAGTTCTTC	CASSQRWTSGRHEQFF
.	TRBV20-1	TRBJ2-1	few	TGCAGTGCTAGATTTCAGGAACGGCAGGCGAACAATGAGCAGTTCTTC	CSARFQERQANNEQFF
TRBD2	TRBV4-1	TRBJ2-7	.	TGCGCCAGCAGCCACGCGGGAGTAACCTACGAGCAGTACTTC	CASSHAGVTYEQYF
.	TRBV29-1	TRBJ2-7	many	TGCAGACCAAAAAGGGGGTCCGCCTACGAGCAGTACTTC	CRPKRGSAYEQYF
.	TRBV7-9	TRBJ2-2	.	TGTGCCAGCAGCCCCCAGGCCCAGAACACCGGGGAGCTGTTTTTT	CASSPQAQNTGELFF
.	TRBV29-1	TRBJ1-1	.	TGCAGCGTTCAGGATAGGAGGGGGATCTTT	CSVQDRRGIF
.	TRBV2	TRBJ2-2	.	TGTGCGACGGCGCCGAGCACCGGGGAGCTGTTTTTT	CATAPSTGELFF
.	TRBV4-1	TRBJ2-1	.	TGCGCCAGCAGCCAGTGGAATTACAATGAGCAGTTCTTC	CASSQWNYNEQFF
.	TRBV7-2	TRBJ2-7	few	TGTGCCAGCAGCTTCGTACAGGTCGGCTCCTACGAGCAGTACTTC	CASSFVQVGSYEQYF
TRBD2	TRBV20-1	TRBJ2-3	.	TGCAGTTCTAGCGGGGGCGGGTCAGATACGCAGTATTTT	CSSSGGGSDTQYF
TRBD1	TRBV12-3/TRBV12-4	TRBJ1-5	few	TGTGCCAGCAGTAGGGGGCAAATATATAGCAATCAGCCCCAGCATTTT	CASSRGQIYSNQPQHF
.	TRBV28	TRBJ1-4	few	TGTGCCAGCAGTTTAGTGAACAGGGAGGAAAAACTGTTTTTT	CASSLVNREEKLFF
.	TRBV12-3/TRBV12-4	TRBJ1-2	.	TGTGCCACCGGGAGAGGGGACCTTAACTATGGCTACACCTTC	CATGRGDLNYGYTF
TRBD2	TRBV11-2	TRBJ2-3	many	TGTGCCAGCAGCTTAACGGGAGGGCAGTCAGATACGCAGTATTTT	CASSLTGGQSDTQYF
.	TRBV7-9	TRBJ1-6	.	TGTGCCAGCAGCTTTCTGCAGGGAGGTTCACCCCTCCACTTT	CASSFLQGGSPLHF